This T cell receptor beta chain came from a study of regulatory T cells in long-lasting Graves disease. The study's findings and limits: Among persistent patients, a larger number of public clonotypes were shared (around 2,700) than among newly diagnosed patients (approximately 970).

Time point indicated: newly diagnosed GD, antithyroid drugs for less than 3 months. Generation of the TCR library employed RNA extracted from PBMCs. To make TCR beta libraries, researchers used iRepertoire HTBI primers and Arm-PCR of CDR3 regions. TCRdb re-called the multiplex PCR reads through MiXCR, storing one row per CDR3 protein. The sample yields 500,000 or so distinct CDR3 sequences, about a sixth seen once. This CDR3 has 15 residues. In germline, CDR1 is SGHRS, CDR2 YFSETQ. V lost 0 bases and J lost 4, with 13 bases in between. Points on this clonotype: The antigen is unknown.

This sample also appeared in a second study, on T cells in Graves' hyperthyroidism and ophthalmopathy. This second report adds: Blood also held most thyroid clonotypes expanded beyond 0.001.

The source was peripheral blood mononuclear cells (PBMCs), collected at new diagnosis, from a patient treated with antithyroid drugs. This clonotype was obtained from a man aged 35 to 55 with Graves disease. The chain joins TRBV5-1 to TRBJ2-5; D not certain. The CDR3 DNA is TGCGCCAGCAGCTTGGGCGGATCCCTCGGAGAGACCCAGTACTTC. This gives the protein CASSLGGSLGETQYF.